These T cell receptor beta chains were read from a single sample in a study of T-cell reconstitution after alpha-beta-depleted transplantation in children. TCRdb called the PCR reads again in MiXCR, with one record for every CDR3 protein. The table includes 81,000 or so distinct CDR3 sequences, 15% to 17% detected once. Sequences were derived from PBMCs, mostly from graft donor cells, sampled 180 days after TCRalphabeta/CD19-depleted stem cell transplant. Every receptor here comes from a male patient between 2 and 10 years old who had a stem cell transplant for acute lymphoblastic leukemia, so the T cells may come from the graft donor. The CDR3 runs from the conserved cysteine through the conserved F or W. D genes are given only for firm matches. Not every row has a clone size; where given, it reads once, few, many or a size class.

>TRBV12-3/TRBV12-4|TRBJ1-2|NA|NA
TGTGCCAGCAGTTCCCGGGGGGGCAGCCTGGGGGGCTACACCTTC
CASSSRGGSLGGYTF
>TRBV20-1|TRBJ2-4|NA|NA
TGCAGTGCGGGCGGCTTGGACATTCAGTACTTC
CSAGGLDIQYF
>TRBV5-1|TRBJ1-1|NA|NA
TGCGCCAGCAGCTTTTTAGAGGGTTCCGCTGAAGCTTTCTTT
CASSFLEGSAEAFF
>TRBV5-1|TRBJ2-4|few|NA
TGCGCCAGCAGCTTGAGTAACCTGGACAGACTACAAAACATTCAGTACTTC
CASSLSNLDRLQNIQYF
>TRBV5-1|TRBJ2-1|few|NA
TGCGCCAGCAGCTTGGGCGACGACCCCGATGAGCAGTTCTTC
CASSLGDDPDEQFF
>TRBV5-1|TRBJ2-3|few|NA
TGCGCCAGCAGCTTGGCCACAAGCACAGATACGCAGTATTTT
CASSLATSTDTQYF
>TRBV15|TRBJ1-5|NA|NA
TGTGCCACCAGCAGAGAGCATCCGGGACCGGTTAATCAGCCCCAGCATTTT
CATSREHPGPVNQPQHF
>TRBV12-3/TRBV12-4|TRBJ2-5|NA|NA
TGTGCCAGCAGTTTTCAGGGGCAAGAGACCCAGTACTTC
CASSFQGQETQYF
>TRBV5-1|TRBJ2-5|NA|NA
TGCGCCAGCAGCGCGACAGCGTCCCAAGAGACCCAGTACTTC
CASSATASQETQYF
>TRBV4-1|TRBJ2-7|NA|TRBD2
TGCGCCAGCAGCCAAGTGTCCTCGGGACTAGTTCTCTACGAGCAGTACTTC
CASSQVSSGLVLYEQYF
>TRBV20-1|TRBJ2-7|few|NA
TGCAGTGCTAGAGGACAGGAACTTTACTACGAGCAGTACTTC
CSARGQELYYEQYF
>TRBV27|TRBJ1-1|NA|NA
TGTGCCAGCAGTTCATTACAGGGTAACACTGAAGCTTTCTTT
CASSSLQGNTEAFF
>TRBV6-2/TRBV6-3|TRBJ1-2|few|NA
TGTGCCAGCAGTTACGGGGCAGGGGCCAACTATGGCTACACCTTC
CASSYGAGANYGYTF
>TRBV4-2|TRBJ2-7|few|TRBD2
TGTGCCAGCAGCCAAGATGTAGCGGGGGCCCCGCAATACGAGCAGTACTTC
CASSQDVAGAPQYEQYF
>TRBV10-3|TRBJ2-3|many|TRBD2
TGTGCCATCAGTGAGTCCTTAACAACTAGCGTAAGGACAGATACGCAGTATTTT
CAISESLTTSVRTDTQYF
>TRBV7-2|TRBJ2-3|NA|TRBD2
TGTGCCAGCAGCGGGAGTAGCGGGGGGCCGGTAGATACGCAGTATTTT
CASSGSSGGPVDTQYF
>TRBV6-5|TRBJ2-5|NA|NA
TGTGCCAGCAGTTACGGAGGAGGTGGAACAGCGTTACAAGAGACCCAGTACTTC
CASSYGGGGTALQETQYF
>TRBV5-1|TRBJ2-1|few|NA
TGCGCCAGCAGCTTGGGTTCTGCCTCCTACAATGAGCAGTTCTTC
CASSLGSASYNEQFF
>TRBV4-1|TRBJ1-1|many|TRBD1
TGCGCCAGCAGCCAAGGAGGGACAGGGGTCTTGAACACTGAAGCTTTCTTT
CASSQGGTGVLNTEAFF
>TRBV20-1|TRBJ2-2|few|TRBD1
TGCAGTGCGAACGACAGGGGCATCACCGGGGAGCTGTTTTTT
CSANDRGITGELFF
>TRBV7-9|TRBJ2-2|many|NA
TGTGCCAGCAGATCCGGGACCAACACCGGGGAGCTGTTTTTT
CASRSGTNTGELFF
>TRBV12-3/TRBV12-4|TRBJ1-6|NA|NA
TGTGCCAGCAGTGTTAAGGGTAATTCACCCCTCTACTTT
CASSVKGNSPLYF
>TRBV6-5|TRBJ2-7|few|NA
TGTGCCAGCAGTTACTCGAGGGCAGGGACCCCCTACGAGCAGTACTTC
CASSYSRAGTPYEQYF
>TRBV20-1|TRBJ2-1|few|TRBD2
TGCAGTGCTAGAGATGCTAGCGGGGGGGTGGTCCCCTACAATGAGCAGTTCTTC
CSARDASGGVVPYNEQFF
>TRBV10-3|TRBJ2-1|NA|NA
TGTGCCACCCATGGGGTCGACAATGAGCAGTTCTTC
CATHGVDNEQFF
>TRBV4-3|TRBJ2-2|few|NA
TGCGCCAGCAGCCGTCGACAGAACACCGGGGAGCTGTTTTTT
CASSRRQNTGELFF
>TRBV12-3/TRBV12-4|TRBJ2-5|NA|NA
TGTGCCAGCAGTGAATGGGGACCCGCAGCCCAAGAGACCCAGTACTTC
CASSEWGPAAQETQYF
>TRBV5-1|TRBJ2-5|few|NA
TGCGCCAGCAGCTCCGGGACATCGTACCAAGAGACCCAGTACTTC
CASSSGTSYQETQYF
>TRBV29-1|TRBJ2-7|NA|TRBD2
TGCAGCGTGAGGGACTACCAGTACGAGCAGTACTTC
CSVRDYQYEQYF
>TRBV7-2|TRBJ2-7|many|NA
TGTGCCAGCAGCCCATCCTACGAGCAGTACTTC
CASSPSYEQYF
>TRBV20-1|TRBJ2-1|many|TRBD2
TGCAGTGCTAGAGGGCTAGCGGGGGGGCGGGATGAGCAGTTCTTC
CSARGLAGGRDEQFF
>TRBV5-1|TRBJ2-5|few|TRBD1
TGCGCCAGCAGCAACCCGACAGGGGAGACCCAGTACTTC
CASSNPTGETQYF
>TRBV5-1|TRBJ2-1|NA|TRBD2
TGCGCCAGCAGCTTGTTGCGGGGGGGCCCCTACAATGAGCAGTTCTTC
CASSLLRGGPYNEQFF
>TRBV20-1|TRBJ2-1|NA|TRBD1
TGCTGTGCTAGATTCCGACCGCCGGGACAGGGGATGAATGAGCAGTTCTTC
CCARFRPPGQGMNEQFF
>TRBV7-9|TRBJ2-7|few|TRBD1
TGTGCCAGCAGCCCCGGGACAGGATCCTACGAGCAGTACTTC
CASSPGTGSYEQYF
>TRBV6-1|TRBJ2-7|many|NA
TGTGCCAGCAGTGAATTTATAGGGTCCCACTACGAGCAGTACTTC
CASSEFIGSHYEQYF
>TRBV5-4|TRBJ1-5|medium-sized|NA
TGTGCCAGCAGCTATCAAAATCAGCCCCAGCATTTT
CASSYQNQPQHF
>TRBV5-4|TRBJ2-5|many|NA
TGTGCCAGCAGCTTGTGGGGGGTTGGGAGGGAGACCCAGTACTTC
CASSLWGVGRETQYF
>TRBV20-1|TRBJ1-2|many|TRBD1
TGCAGTGCTAGACAGATTCAGGGACAGGGTAACCAAAGAAACTCTGGCTACACCTTC
CSARQIQGQGNQRNSGYTF